These 32 T cell receptor beta chains originate from one sample sequenced in a study of blood T cell repertoires in COVID-19. The data were produced by immunoSEQ multiplex PCR, yet TCRdb's version contains in-frame clones alone and is incomplete. The profile covers around 170,000 clones, with 88% appearing a single time and approximately 9.4% taken by the ten largest. The sequencing sample was made of PBMCs or T cells enriched from blood (not recorded which). The receptor set was obtained from a woman between 18 and 30 years old who had recovered from COVID-19.

The rearrangement joins TRBV28 to TRBJ2-1; the D is unclear. Germline V gene data show CDR1 as MDHEN and CDR2 as SYDVKM. This CDR3 is built from 11 residues. The V end was cut by 6 bases, the J end by 4 bases, with 4 bases between. CDR3 amino acids: CASRTYNEQFF. Written as DNA, the CDR3 is TGTGCCAGCAGAACTTACAATGAGCAGTTCTTC.

This rearrangement joins TRBV28 to TRBJ1-2; 11 bases align to TRBD1. The CDR3 has 16 amino acids. CDR1 and CDR2 from the germline V gene are MDHEN and SYDVKM. The V segment lost 3 bases and the J segment 4 bases; nucleotides outside the gene matches: 7. CDR3 in DNA: TGTGCCAGCAGTTTTACGGACAGGGGGCCGCTCTATGGCTACACCTTC. Residues: CASSFTDRGPLYGYTF.

The count of this clone is one. The genes are TRBV9 and TRBJ2-7, with D perhaps matching TRBD1 (5 bases). CDR3 length: 15 residues. The germline V gene has CDR1 SGDLS and CDR2 YYNGEE. The ends were cut back, 0 bases at V and 3 bases at J, with 13 bases in the middle. CDR3 residues: CASSVDGAESYEQYF. The CDR3 region has the DNA TGTGCCAGCAGCGTAGATGGGGCTGAAAGCTACGAGCAGTACTTC.

V usage is TRBV27 and J usage is TRBJ2-1; D possibly corresponds to TRBD2 (6 bases). This CDR3 spans 16 amino acids. V was pared by 7 bases and J by 2 bases, with 18 bases between. Germline CDR1 MNHEY, CDR2 SMNVEV (reference sequence). CDR3 protein: CASTPYGRETYNEQFF. In DNA, the CDR3 is TGTGCCAGCACCCCTTATGGACGGGAGACCTACAATGAGCAGTTCTTC.

The genes are TRBV28 and TRBJ1-4; a weak D match, TRBD1 (5 bases). CDR1 is MDHEN and CDR2 is SYDVKM in the germline V gene. V lost 4 bases, J lost 3 bases, and 12 bases lay in between. This CDR3 is 15 amino acids long. CDR3 loop: CASSWSGGANEKLFF. Written as DNA, the CDR3 is TGTGCCAGCAGTTGGAGCGGGGGGGCTAATGAAAAACTGTTTTTT. The variable domain in full, with the rest retrieved from reference TRBV28 and TRBJ1-4, is DVKVTQSSRYLVKRTGEKVFLECVQDMDHENMFWYRQDPGLGLRLIYFSYDVKMKEKGDIPEGYSVSREKKERFSLILESASTNQTSMYLCASSWSGGANEKLFFGSGTQLSVL.

The chain couples TRBV28 to TRBJ2-2; no clear D gene. CDR1 and CDR2 (germline): MDHEN, SYDVKM. The CDR3 has 12 residues. V was shortened by 10 bases and J by 9 bases, with 15 bases between the two germline ends. The CDR3 loop reads CATMEHSRELFF. DNA of the CDR3: TGTGCCACCATGGAGCACTCCCGGGAGCTGTTTTTT.

In DNA, the CDR3 is TGTGCCAGCAGCTTAGACAGGGGTATCGAGCAGTACTTC. The encoded protein is CASSLDRGIEQYF. The chain is built from TRBV11-2 and TRBJ2-7; the D gene is possibly TRBD1 (6 bases). The CDR3 consists of 13 residues. Looked up from germline, CDR1 is SGHAT and CDR2 is FQNNGV. V gave up 0 bases and J gave up 6 bases, with 9 bases separating them.

This clone was picked up one time. The chain has TRBV3-1 (or the pseudogene TRBV3-2) and TRBJ2-1, with 12 bases that match TRBD2. CDR1 and CDR2 (germline): LGHDT, YNNKEL (reference sequence). After removal of 1 base from V and 10 bases from J, the junction contained 5 bases not matched to a gene. The CDR3 is 15 residues long. In DNA form, the CDR3 reads TGTGCCAGCAGCCAAGTCGGAACTAGCGGGAGGGAGCAGTTCTTC. It translates to CASSQVGTSGREQFF.

CDR3 protein: CASSMGDIRGNTIYF. The CDR3 bases are TGTGCCAGCAGCATGGGGGACATTCGTGGAAACACCATATATTTT. The chain joins TRBV6-5 to TRBJ1-3; weak D call: TRBD1 (6 bases). Per the germline V gene, CDR1 is MNHEY and CDR2 is SVGAGI. The CDR3 sequence is 15 residues long. The germline V and J ends were trimmed by 6 bases and 3 bases, with 15 bases remaining between them.

In DNA, the CDR3 is TGTGCCAGCAGCTTGATCGCGGATGTACTAGCGGGAAACAATGAGCAGTTCTTC. Its translation: CASSLIADVLAGNNEQFF. This sequence joins TRBV5-6 and TRBJ2-1; the match to TRBD2 covers 10 bases. The CDR3 loop spans 18 amino acids. Germline V gene sequence: CDR1 SGHDT, CDR2 YYEEEE. Trimming cost V 1 base and J 5 bases; bases outside gene matches: 12.

The V call is TRBV5-1, the J call TRBJ1-1, with a weak D call TRBD1 (5 bases). Trimming cost V 4 bases and J 5 bases, with 21 bases left between them. Germline assignment: CDR1 SGHRS and CDR2 YFSETQ. The CDR3 length is 16 residues. Here the CDR3 reads CASSPLMGGYSTEAFF. CDR3 DNA: TGCGCCAGCAGCCCCCTTATGGGGGGGTATAGTACTGAAGCTTTCTTT.

As DNA, the CDR3 is TGTGCCTGGAGTGAAGGACAGGGGACAGCTGGGGCCAACGTCCTGACTTTC. This gives the protein CAWSEGQGTAGANVLTF. The rearrangement links TRBV30 to TRBJ2-6; 9 bases are shared with TRBD1. Trimming took 1 base from V and 2 from J; bases not matched to a gene: 6. In germline, CDR1 is GTSNPN, CDR2 SVGIG (reference sequence). The CDR3 length is 17 residues. Based on the CDR3 plus reference TRBV30 and TRBJ2-6, the full variable domain is SQTIHQWPATLVQPVGSPLSLECTVEGTSNPNLYWYRQAAGRGLQLLFYSVGIGQISSEVPQNLSASRPQDRQFILSSKKLLLSDSGFYLCAWSEGQGTAGANVLTFGAGSRLTVL.

The chain combines TRBV18 with TRBJ2-5, with 13 bases aligning to TRBD2. Trimming removed 0 bases from V and 1 base from J; junction bases left unmatched: 14. The CDR3 covers 21 residues. Looked up from germline, CDR1 is KGHSH and CDR2 is LQKENI. DNA for the CDR3: TGTGCCAGCTCACCACCGTATTCGGGACTAGCGGGATCGGTCGTCCAAGAGACCCAGTACTTC. Protein sequence: CASSPPYSGLAGSVVQETQYF. The full variable domain, rest sourced from reference TRBV18 and TRBJ2-5, is NAGVMQNPRHLVRRRGQEARLRCSPMKGHSHVYWYRQLPEEGLKFMVYLQKENIIDESGMPKERFSAEFPKEGPSILRIQQVVRGDSAAYFCASSPPYSGLAGSVVQETQYFGPGTRLLVL.

The rearrangement uses TRBV24-1 and TRBJ2-5; 7 bases agree with TRBD1. Germline-derived CDR1 and CDR2 are KGHDR and SFDVKD. V was pared by 4 bases and J by 2 bases, with 3 bases of the junction left unmatched. This CDR3 is built from 14 residues. CDR3 loop: CATSESTGQETQYF. CDR3 sequence (DNA): TGTGCCACCAGTGAGTCGACAGGGCAAGAGACCCAGTACTTC.

The V call is TRBV24-1, the J call TRBJ1-2, with 7 bases identical to TRBD1. The CDR3 runs 14 residues. J gave up 5 bases and V 3 bases, and 5 bases lay outside the gene matches. The germline gives CDR1 KGHDR, CDR2 SFDVKD. The CDR3 sequence: CATSDRDSYYGYTF. The DNA of the CDR3 is TGTGCCACCAGTGATAGGGACAGTTATTATGGCTACACCTTC.

The chain links TRBV19 to TRBJ2-4, with 12 bases aligning to TRBD2. After removal of 5 bases from V and 1 base from J, the junction contained 12 bases not matched to a gene. Germline V CDR1 and CDR2: LNHDA, SQIVND (reference sequence). The CDR3 runs to 19 residues. CDR3 in amino acids: CASSPRTSGAVGAKNIQYF. The CDR3 DNA reads TGTGCCAGTAGTCCCCGGACTAGCGGGGCGGTCGGGGCCAAAAACATTCAGTACTTC.

CDR3 nucleotides: TGTGCCTGGAACAGGGTGGGCACTGAAGCTTTCTTT. Amino acid sequence: CAWNRVGTEAFF. The J gene is TRBJ1-1, the V gene TRBV30; D perhaps matches TRBD1 (6 bases). Germline V gene data show CDR1 as GTSNPN and CDR2 as SVGIG (reference sequence). CDR3 length equals 12 residues. V gave up 4 bases and J gave up 4 bases, with 10 bases separating them. Using reference TRBV30 and TRBJ1-1 for the parts outside the CDR3, the full variable domain is SQTIHQWPATLVQPVGSPLSLECTVEGTSNPNLYWYRQAAGRGLQLLFYSVGIGQISSEVPQNLSASRPQDRQFILSSKKLLLSDSGFYLCAWNRVGTEAFFGQGTRLTVV.

The gene calls are TRBV9 and TRBJ2-1; TRBD2 matches at 8 bases. The CDR3 loop spans 15 amino acids. V shed 3 bases and J 4 bases; nucleotides not matched to a gene: 6. The germline CDR1 and CDR2 sequences are SGDLS and YYNGEE. CDR3 sequence reads: CASSDLIAGYNEQFF. CDR3 in DNA: TGTGCCAGCAGCGATCTTATAGCGGGATACAATGAGCAGTTCTTC.

V is TRBV7-8 and J is TRBJ2-7; 10 nucleotides match TRBD1. The germline gives CDR1 SGHVS, CDR2 FQNEAQ. The CDR3 loop spans 13 amino acids. Germline trimming cut 10 bases from V and 6 bases from J; bases unmatched to any gene: 9. In DNA form, the CDR3 reads TGTGCCACCAGGGACAGGGGATCCGCCGAGCAGTACTTC. Translated, it gives CATRDRGSAEQYF.

This chain joins TRBV30 and TRBJ1-2; 9 nucleotides line up with TRBD1. The CDR3 loop spans 15 amino acids. Germline V gene data show CDR1 as GTSNPN and CDR2 as SVGIG (reference sequence). The trim removed 3 bases at V and 3 bases at J, leaving 8 bases unmatched. CDR3 DNA: TGTGCCTGGAGCTCCCTCCGGGACAGGGACTATGGCTACACCTTC. As protein: CAWSSLRDRDYGYTF.

The V call is TRBV3-1 (or the pseudogene TRBV3-2), the J call TRBJ2-1; 8 nucleotides line up with TRBD2. The length of the CDR3 is 16 residues. The germline gives CDR1 LGHDT, CDR2 YNNKEL (reference sequence). V trimming: 0 bases; J trimming: 7 bases; junction bases outside the gene matches: 8. CDR3 sequence (DNA): TGTGCCAGCAGCCAAGACTTTAGCGGGGTCTGGAATGAGCAGTTCTTC. It translates to CASSQDFSGVWNEQFF.

The V call is TRBV27, the J call TRBJ1-1, with D possibly being TRBD1 (5 bases). CDR3 length: 15 amino acids. With 3 bases removed from V and 2 bases from J, the gap between germline ends came to 13 bases. Germline CDR1 MNHEY, CDR2 SMNVEV (reference sequence). CDR3 DNA: TGTGCCAGCAGTTTCGGGGGGTGGGGTAACACTGAAGCTTTCTTT. Its translation: CASSFGGWGNTEAFF.

The chain uses TRBV30 and TRBJ2-5; D remains ambiguous. CDR3 size: 13 residues. V shed 2 bases and J shed 1 base, with 8 bases lying between them. Germline-derived CDR1 and CDR2 are GTSNPN and SVGIG (reference sequence). Here the CDR3 DNA reads TGTGCCTGGAGTTTGAGCGCCCAAGAGACCCAGTACTTC. Amino acid sequence: CAWSLSAQETQYF. The whole variable domain, filled in from reference TRBV30 and TRBJ2-5, reads SQTIHQWPATLVQPVGSPLSLECTVEGTSNPNLYWYRQAAGRGLQLLFYSVGIGQISSEVPQNLSASRPQDRQFILSSKKLLLSDSGFYLCAWSLSAQETQYFGPGTRLLVL.

The V call is TRBV7-9, the J call TRBJ1-2; possibly TRBD1 for D (6 bases). The length of the CDR3 is 18 residues. Germline CDR1 and CDR2: SEHNR and FQNEAQ (reference sequence). Trimming stripped 3 bases from V and 1 base from J, with 21 bases between. CDR3 nucleotide sequence: TGTGCCAGCAGCTTCGCTGGCCAGGGGAAATCCCATAACTATGGCTACACCTTC. Translating it yields CASSFAGQGKSHNYGYTF.

The chain links TRBV5-1 to TRBJ1-3, with 7 bases identical to TRBD1. The CDR3 consists of 16 residues. Germline V gene data show CDR1 as SGHRS and CDR2 as YFSETQ. V trimming: 2 bases; J trimming: 2 bases; junction bases outside the gene matches: 7. The CDR3 sequence: CASSFSLGTAGNTIYF. The CDR3 nucleotides are TGCGCCAGCAGCTTTTCGTTGGGGACAGCTGGAAACACCATATATTTT.

The chain uses TRBV2 and TRBJ2-2; the match to TRBD2 covers 9 bases. Germline trimming cut 7 bases from V and 4 bases from J; bases unmatched to any gene: 4. Germline CDR1 reads SNHLY; CDR2 reads FYNNEI. CDR3 length equals 14 residues. This CDR3 is CASKIAGVTGELFF. The CDR3 DNA follows: TGTGCCAGCAAGATAGCGGGAGTCACCGGGGAGCTGTTTTTT.

The chain links TRBV15 to TRBJ2-7; 13 positions match TRBD2. The CDR3 spans 15 residues. V was pared by 5 bases and J by 2 bases, with 3 bases of the junction left unmatched. Germline assignment: CDR1 LNHNV and CDR2 YYDKDF (reference sequence). The CDR3, as DNA: TGTGCCACCAGCCTTACTAGCGGGGGGGCCTACGAGCAGTACTTC. Amino acid sequence: CATSLTSGGAYEQYF.

This clone was seen a single time. The V call is TRBV29-1, the J call TRBJ1-1; 9 bases match TRBD1. The germline V gene encodes CDR1 SQVTM and CDR2 ANQGSEA. The CDR3 totals 12 residues. Germline trimming cut 7 bases from V and 3 bases from J; bases unmatched to any gene: 3. CDR3 loop: CSGGDRDTEAFF. The CDR3, as DNA: TGCAGCGGGGGGGACAGGGACACTGAAGCTTTCTTT.

The gene calls are TRBV27 and TRBJ2-3; 8 nucleotides match TRBD2. V dropped 5 bases and J dropped 4; count of bases not matched to a gene: 5. The germline V gene has CDR1 MNHEY and CDR2 SMNVEV (reference sequence). The CDR3 sequence is 14 residues long. CDR3 DNA sequence: TGTGCCAGCAGTAGCGGGAGAGAGGCAGATACGCAGTATTTT. This translates into CASSSGREADTQYF.

The chain carries TRBV28 and TRBJ2-5, with D tentatively TRBD2 (6 bases). The germline CDR1 and CDR2 sequences are MDHEN and SYDVKM. V lost 3 bases and J lost 0, with 14 bases in between. The length of the CDR3 is 16 residues. The CDR3 region is CASSFLMGEDQETQYF. The CDR3 DNA reads TGTGCCAGCAGTTTTTTAATGGGGGAGGACCAAGAGACCCAGTACTTC.

This chain joins TRBV11-3 and TRBJ2-2; D is perhaps TRBD2 (6 bases). Trimming cost V 2 bases and J 1 base, with 8 bases left between them. The length of the CDR3 is 15 residues. CDR1 SGHNT and CDR2 YENEEA come from the germline V gene. The CDR3: CASSLRDLNTGELFF. For the CDR3, the DNA is TGTGCCAGCAGCTTACGGGACTTGAACACCGGGGAGCTGTTTTTT. The full variable domain, its missing parts supplied by reference TRBV11-3 and TRBJ2-2, is EAGVVQSPRYKIIEKKQPVAFWCNPISGHNTLYWYLQNLGQGPELLIRYENEEAVDDSQLPKDRFSAERLKGVDSTLKIQPAELGDSAVYLCASSLRDLNTGELFFGEGSRLTVL.

This clone is a singleton in its sample. The chain has TRBV5-8 and TRBJ2-1; 8 bases line up with TRBD1. V trimming: 3 bases; J trimming: 4 bases; junction bases outside the gene matches: 6. Germline lookup yields CDR1 SGHTS and CDR2 YDEGEE. The CDR3 sequence is 15 residues long. The CDR3: CASSSQGARYNEQFF. The CDR3 coding sequence is TGTGCCAGCAGCTCTCAGGGGGCGCGTTACAATGAGCAGTTCTTC.